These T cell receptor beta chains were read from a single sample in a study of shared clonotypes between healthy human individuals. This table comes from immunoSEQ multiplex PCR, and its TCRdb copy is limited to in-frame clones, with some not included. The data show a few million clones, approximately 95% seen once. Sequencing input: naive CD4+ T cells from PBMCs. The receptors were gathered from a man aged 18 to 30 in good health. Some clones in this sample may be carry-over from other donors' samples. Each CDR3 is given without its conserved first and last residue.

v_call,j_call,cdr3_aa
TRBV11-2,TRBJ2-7,ASSLVFSASGPAYEQY
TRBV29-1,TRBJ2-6,SAITSGANVLT
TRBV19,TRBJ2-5,ASSIKGAGQETQY
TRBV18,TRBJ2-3,ASSPEGLADTQY
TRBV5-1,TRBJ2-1,ASSLVAGVDEQF
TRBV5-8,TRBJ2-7,ASSLAGPHEQY
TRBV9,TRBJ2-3,ASSESAGEGDTQY
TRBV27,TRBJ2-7,ASSLRSTRRIHEQY
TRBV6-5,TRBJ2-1,ASNRDPGGEQF
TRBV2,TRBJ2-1,ASSDARQGYNEQF
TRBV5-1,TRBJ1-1,ASSLVAGSEAF
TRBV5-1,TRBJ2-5,ASSLVLQVGQETQY
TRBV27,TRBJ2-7,ASSLSTGGSYEQY
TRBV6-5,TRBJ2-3,ASSYQTTAVSDTQY
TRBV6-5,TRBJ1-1,ASSRTGMNTEAF
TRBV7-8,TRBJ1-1,ASSLSGGLVFLHTEAF
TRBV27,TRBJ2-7,ASRRDRGPLYEQY
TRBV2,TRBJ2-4,ASTRLAKNIQY
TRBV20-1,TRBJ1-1,SATYEAF
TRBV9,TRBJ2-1,ASSISGRDYNEQF